This passage covers 2 T cell receptor beta chains from one sample sequenced in a study of blood T cell repertoires in COVID-19. Data came from immunoSEQ multiplex PCR; TCRdb stores just in-frame clones and leaves some out. The sample contains some 100,000 clones, roughly 85% of which appear only once. The sequenced material came from PBMCs or T cells enriched from blood (not recorded which). The receptors were sampled from a woman between 45 and 65 years old who had recovered from COVID-19.

V gene TRBV6-5 combines with J gene TRBJ1-1; 7 bases align to TRBD1. V shed 8 bases, J shed 5 bases, and the junction held 8 bases outside the gene matches. CDR1 and CDR2 (germline): MNHEY, SVGAGI. This CDR3 region has 13 residues. In DNA, the CDR3 is TGTGCCAGCTCTGCAGGGGGAAAGACTGAAGCTTTCTTT. Protein sequence: CASSAGGKTEAFF.

The chain links TRBV28 to TRBJ1-1, with D perhaps TRBD1 (5 bases). CDR3 length: 15 amino acids. V gave up 3 bases and J gave up 3 bases, with 14 bases separating them. From germline, CDR1 is MDHEN and CDR2 SYDVKM. The CDR3 loop is CASSLPGLGYTEAFF. The CDR3 coding sequence is TGTGCCAGCAGTTTGCCGGGACTCGGCTACACTGAAGCTTTCTTT.